This TCR beta chain was documented in a study of shared clonotypes between healthy human individuals. V was clipped by 7 bases and J by 0 bases, with 10 bases between them. The CDR3 extends over 14 amino acids. Germline CDR1 is MGHDK and CDR2 is SYGVNS. Profiling relied on immunoSEQ multiplex PCR, and the TCRdb table lists in-frame clones only, not all of them. The sample consists of some 1,100,000 clones, approximately 80% of them appearing once. This clonotype was sampled from a man aged 18 to 29 in good health. Some clones in this sample may be carry-over from other donors' samples. Material for sequencing was memory CD4+ T cells from PBMCs. Subset noted: CD45RA-negative fraction. The chain recombines TRBV25-1 with TRBJ1-5; a possible D gene is TRBD1 (5 bases). The CDR3 DNA reads as TGTGCCAGCACCGCTCAGGGTAGCAATCAGCCCCAGCATTTT. As protein: CASTAQGSNQPQHF.